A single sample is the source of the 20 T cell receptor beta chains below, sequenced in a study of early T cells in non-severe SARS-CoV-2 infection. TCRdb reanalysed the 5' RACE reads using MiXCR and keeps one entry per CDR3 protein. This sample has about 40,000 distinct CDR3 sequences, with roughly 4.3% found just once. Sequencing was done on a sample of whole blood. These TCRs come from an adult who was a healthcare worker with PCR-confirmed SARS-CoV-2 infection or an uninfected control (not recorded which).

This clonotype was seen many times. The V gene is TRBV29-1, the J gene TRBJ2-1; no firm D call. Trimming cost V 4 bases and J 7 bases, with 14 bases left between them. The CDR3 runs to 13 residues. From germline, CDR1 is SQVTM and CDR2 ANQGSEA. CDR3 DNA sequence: TGCAGCGTTGTTTTTTTATTGGGGAATGAGCAGTTCTTC. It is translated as CSVVFLLGNEQFF.

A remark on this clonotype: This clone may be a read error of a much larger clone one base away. The CDR3 loop reads CASSYSRDFTDTQYF. CDR3 DNA: TGTGCCAGCAGTTACTCGCGGGATTTCACAGATACGCAGTATTTT. J is TRBJ2-3 and V is TRBV6-5; TRBD2 is a possible D gene (6 bases). CDR1 is MNHEY and CDR2 is SVGAGI in the germline V gene. V dropped 0 bases and J dropped 2 bases, with 9 bases sitting between them. The CDR3 runs to 15 residues.

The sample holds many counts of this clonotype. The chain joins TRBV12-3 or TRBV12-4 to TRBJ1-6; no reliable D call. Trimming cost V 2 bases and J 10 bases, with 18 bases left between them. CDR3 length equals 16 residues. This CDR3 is CASSLTAYGEKSPLHF. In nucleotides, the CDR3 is TGTGCCAGCAGTTTAACGGCGTACGGGGAGAAATCACCCCTCCACTTT.

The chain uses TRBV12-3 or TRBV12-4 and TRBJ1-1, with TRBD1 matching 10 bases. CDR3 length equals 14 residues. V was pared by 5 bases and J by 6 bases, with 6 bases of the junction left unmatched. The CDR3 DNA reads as TGTGCCAGCAGTGGGGGACAGGGGATAGCTGAAGCTTTCTTT. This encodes CASSGGQGIAEAFF.

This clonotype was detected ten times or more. CDR3 amino acids: CASSPPLGWNTEAFF. CDR3 sequence (DNA): TGTGCCAGCAGTCCCCCTTTGGGATGGAACACTGAAGCTTTCTTT. The rearrangement links TRBV6-6 to TRBJ1-1, with D unresolved. CDR1 is MNHNY and CDR2 is SVGAGI in the germline V gene (reference sequence). Deletions cut 5 bases from V and 1 base from J, with 14 bases between. The CDR3 runs 15 residues.

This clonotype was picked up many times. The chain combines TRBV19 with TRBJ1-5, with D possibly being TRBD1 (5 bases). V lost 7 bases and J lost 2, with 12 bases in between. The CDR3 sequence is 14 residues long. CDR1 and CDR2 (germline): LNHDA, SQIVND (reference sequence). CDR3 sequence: CASKSRVGNQPQHF. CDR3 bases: TGTGCCAGTAAATCCAGGGTGGGCAATCAGCCCCAGCATTTT.

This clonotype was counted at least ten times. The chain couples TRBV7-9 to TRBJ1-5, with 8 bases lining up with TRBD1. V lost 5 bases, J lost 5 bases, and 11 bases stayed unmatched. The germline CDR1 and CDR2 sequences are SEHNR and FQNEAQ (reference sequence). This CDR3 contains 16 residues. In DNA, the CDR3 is TGTGCCAGCAGCAATCCCGGGACAGGCCTTCATCAGCCCCAGCATTTT. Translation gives CASSNPGTGLHQPQHF.

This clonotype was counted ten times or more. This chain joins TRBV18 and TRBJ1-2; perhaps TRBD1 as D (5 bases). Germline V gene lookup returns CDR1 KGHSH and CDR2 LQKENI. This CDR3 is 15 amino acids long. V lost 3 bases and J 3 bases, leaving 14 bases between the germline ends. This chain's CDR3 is CASSPGDGLYYGYTF. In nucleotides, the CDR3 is TGTGCCAGCTCACCGGGGGACGGGCTCTACTATGGCTACACCTTC. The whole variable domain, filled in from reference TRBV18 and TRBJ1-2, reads NAGVMQNPRHLVRRRGQEARLRCSPMKGHSHVYWYRQLPEEGLKFMVYLQKENIIDESGMPKERFSAEFPKEGPSILRIQQVVRGDSAAYFCASSPGDGLYYGYTFGSGTRLTVV.

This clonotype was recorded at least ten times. The CDR3 sequence is CASSSTENEKLFF. The CDR3 DNA follows: TGTGCCAGCAGTTCGACCGAGAATGAAAAACTGTTTTTT. The genes are TRBV6-6 and TRBJ1-4, with unresolved D. Trimming stripped 4 bases from V and 5 bases from J, with 8 bases between. From germline, CDR1 is MNHNY and CDR2 SVGAGI (reference sequence). The CDR3 runs 13 residues.

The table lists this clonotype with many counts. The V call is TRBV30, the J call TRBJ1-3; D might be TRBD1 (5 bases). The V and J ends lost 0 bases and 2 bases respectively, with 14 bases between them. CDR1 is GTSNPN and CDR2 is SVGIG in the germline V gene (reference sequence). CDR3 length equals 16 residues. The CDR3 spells CAWSVPGGRTGNTIYF. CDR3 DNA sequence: TGTGCCTGGAGTGTCCCGGGGGGGAGAACTGGAAACACCATATATTTT.

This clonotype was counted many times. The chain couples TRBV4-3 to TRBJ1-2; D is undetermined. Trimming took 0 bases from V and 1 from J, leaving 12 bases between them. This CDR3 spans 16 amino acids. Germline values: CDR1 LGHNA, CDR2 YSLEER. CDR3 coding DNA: TGCGCCAGCAGCCAAGATCCAAGAGGGTTTAACTATGGCTACACCTTC. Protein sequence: CASSQDPRGFNYGYTF.

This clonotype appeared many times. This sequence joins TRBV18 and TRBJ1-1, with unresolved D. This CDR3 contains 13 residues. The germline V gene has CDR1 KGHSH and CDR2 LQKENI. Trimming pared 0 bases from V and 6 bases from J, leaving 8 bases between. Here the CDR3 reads CASSPPRTSEAFF. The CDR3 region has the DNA TGTGCCAGCTCACCACCACGGACGTCTGAAGCTTTCTTT.

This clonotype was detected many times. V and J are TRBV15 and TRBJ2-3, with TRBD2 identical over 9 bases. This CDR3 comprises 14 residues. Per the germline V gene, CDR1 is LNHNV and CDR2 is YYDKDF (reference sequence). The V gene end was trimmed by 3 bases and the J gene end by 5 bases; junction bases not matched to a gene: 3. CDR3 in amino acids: CATSRSTSGDTQYF. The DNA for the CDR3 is TGTGCCACCAGCAGGTCGACTAGCGGAGATACGCAGTATTTT.

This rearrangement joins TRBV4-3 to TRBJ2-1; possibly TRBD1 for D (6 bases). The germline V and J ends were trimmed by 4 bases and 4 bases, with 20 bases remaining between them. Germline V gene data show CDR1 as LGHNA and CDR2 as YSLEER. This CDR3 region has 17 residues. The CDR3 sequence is CASSRDLWGQDYNEQFF. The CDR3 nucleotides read TGCGCCAGCAGCCGAGACCTTTGGGGACAAGATTACAATGAGCAGTTCTTC.

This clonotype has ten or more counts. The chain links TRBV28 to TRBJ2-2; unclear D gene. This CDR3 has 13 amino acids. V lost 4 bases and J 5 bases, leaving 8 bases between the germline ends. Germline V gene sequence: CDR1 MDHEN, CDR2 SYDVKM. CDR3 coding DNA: TGTGCCAGCAGTTCCCCCAGTACCGGGGAGCTGTTTTTT. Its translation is CASSSPSTGELFF.

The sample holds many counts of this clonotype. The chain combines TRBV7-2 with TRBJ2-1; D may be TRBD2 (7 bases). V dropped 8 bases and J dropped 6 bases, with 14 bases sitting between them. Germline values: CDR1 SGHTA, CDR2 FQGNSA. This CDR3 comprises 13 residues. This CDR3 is CASGGGKRNEQFF. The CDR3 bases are TGTGCCAGCGGGGGGGGCAAACGCAATGAGCAGTTCTTC.

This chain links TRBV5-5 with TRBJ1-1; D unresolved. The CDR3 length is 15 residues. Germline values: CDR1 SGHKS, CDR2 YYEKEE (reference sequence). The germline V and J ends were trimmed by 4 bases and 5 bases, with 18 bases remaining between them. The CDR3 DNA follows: TGTGCCAGCAGCCCAAGCTGGACGCTGGGGACTGAAGCTTTCTTT. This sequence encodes CASSPSWTLGTEAFF.

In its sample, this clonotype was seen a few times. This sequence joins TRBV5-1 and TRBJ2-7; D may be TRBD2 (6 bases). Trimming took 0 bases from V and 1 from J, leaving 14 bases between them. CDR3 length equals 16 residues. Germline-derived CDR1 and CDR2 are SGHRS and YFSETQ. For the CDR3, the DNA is TGCGCCAGCAGCTTGGCCTTGGTCGCGGGGTCCTACGAGCAGTACTTC. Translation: CASSLALVAGSYEQYF.

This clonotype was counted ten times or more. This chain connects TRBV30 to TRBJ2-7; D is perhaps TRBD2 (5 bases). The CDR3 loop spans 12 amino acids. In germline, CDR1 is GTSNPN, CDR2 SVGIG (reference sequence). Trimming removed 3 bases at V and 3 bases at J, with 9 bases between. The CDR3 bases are TGTGCCTGGAGCGTCCGGGGCTACGAGCAGTACTTC. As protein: CAWSVRGYEQYF.

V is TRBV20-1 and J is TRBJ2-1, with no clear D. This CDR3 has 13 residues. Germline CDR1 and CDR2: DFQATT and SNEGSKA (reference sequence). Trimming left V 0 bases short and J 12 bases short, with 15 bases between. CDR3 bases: TGCAGTGCTAGAGATTCTCTCCTTAGTGGGCAGTTCTTC. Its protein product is CSARDSLLSGQFF.